The clone carrying this TCR beta chain showed up many times. Its specificity is unknown. TCRdb analysed the multiplex PCR reads with MiXCR anew, one entry per CDR3 protein. This sample carries about 140,000 distinct CDR3 sequences, roughly 33% of them seen once, and the ten largest clones take approximately 2.3%. The sample originates from a study of breast tumors, draining lymph nodes, adjacent tissues. General study points: Most tumor T cells seemingly derive from lymph node, then expand in tumor. Compared with lymph nodes, tumors were less diverse; compared with nontumor tissue, more.

Germline V gives CDR1 SGDLS, CDR2 YYNGEE. This CDR3 is 14 amino acids long. Trimming removed 3 bases at V and 4 bases at J, with 8 bases between. Breast cancer patients provided tissue from their axillary draining lymph nodes. The chain is built from TRBV9 and TRBJ1-6; D is unresolved. This TCR was sampled from a female donor with breast cancer. Some clones in this sample may be carry-over from other donors' samples. The source material was axillary lymph node tissue. CDR3 in amino acids: CASSADLYNSPLHF. The CDR3 nucleotides read TGTGCCAGCAGCGCGGACCTATATAATTCACCCCTCCACTTT.